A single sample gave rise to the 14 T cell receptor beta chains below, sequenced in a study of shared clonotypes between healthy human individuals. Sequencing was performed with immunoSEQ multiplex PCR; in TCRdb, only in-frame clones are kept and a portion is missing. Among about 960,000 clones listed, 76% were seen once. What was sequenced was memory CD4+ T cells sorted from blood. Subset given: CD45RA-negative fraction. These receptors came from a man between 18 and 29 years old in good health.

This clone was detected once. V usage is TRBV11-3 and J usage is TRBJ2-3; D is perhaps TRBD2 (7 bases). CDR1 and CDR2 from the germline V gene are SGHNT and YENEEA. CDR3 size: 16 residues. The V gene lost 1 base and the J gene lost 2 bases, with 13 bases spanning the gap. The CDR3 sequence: CASSLGGGGPTDTQYF. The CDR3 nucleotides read TGTGCCAGCAGCTTAGGGGGGGGCGGCCCCACAGATACGCAGTATTTT.

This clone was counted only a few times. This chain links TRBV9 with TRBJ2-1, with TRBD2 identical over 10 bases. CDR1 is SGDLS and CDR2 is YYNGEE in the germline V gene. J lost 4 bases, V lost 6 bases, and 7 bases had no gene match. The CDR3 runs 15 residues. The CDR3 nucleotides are TGTGCCAGCACCCCAGGACTAGCGGTATACAATGAGCAGTTCTTC. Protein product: CASTPGLAVYNEQFF.

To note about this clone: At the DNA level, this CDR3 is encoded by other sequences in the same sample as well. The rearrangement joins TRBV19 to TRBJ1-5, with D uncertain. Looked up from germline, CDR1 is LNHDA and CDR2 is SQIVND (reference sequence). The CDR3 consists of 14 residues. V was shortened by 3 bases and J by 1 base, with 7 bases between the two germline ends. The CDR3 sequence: CASSIEGSNQPQHF. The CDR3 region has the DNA TGTGCCAGTAGTATTGAGGGAAGCAATCAGCCCCAGCATTTT.

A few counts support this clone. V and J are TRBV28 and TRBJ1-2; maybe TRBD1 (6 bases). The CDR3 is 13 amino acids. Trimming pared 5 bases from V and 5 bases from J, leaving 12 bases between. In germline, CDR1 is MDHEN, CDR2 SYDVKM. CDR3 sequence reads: CASSTTGRYGYTF. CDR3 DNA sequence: TGTGCCAGCAGTACAACAGGGCGTTATGGCTACACCTTC.

In DNA form, the CDR3 reads TGTGCCAGCACCTCCGAAGGCAGATCTTTACCAGGCTACACCTTC. Translating gives CASTSEGRSLPGYTF. The genes are TRBV28 and TRBJ1-2; the D is unclear. Germline loops: CDR1 MDHEN, CDR2 SYDVKM. The CDR3 runs 15 residues. V was cut by 7 bases and J by 8 bases, with 23 bases left in between.

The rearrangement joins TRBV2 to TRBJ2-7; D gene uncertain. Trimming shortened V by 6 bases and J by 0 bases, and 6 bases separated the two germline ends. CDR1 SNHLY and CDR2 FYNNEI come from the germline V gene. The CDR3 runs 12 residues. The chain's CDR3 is CASSVSSYEQYF. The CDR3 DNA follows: TGTGCCAGCAGCGTAAGCTCCTACGAGCAGTACTTC.

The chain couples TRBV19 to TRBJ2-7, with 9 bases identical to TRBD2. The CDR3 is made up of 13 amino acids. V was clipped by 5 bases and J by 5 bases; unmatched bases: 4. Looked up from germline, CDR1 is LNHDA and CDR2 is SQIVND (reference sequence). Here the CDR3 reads CASSLAGGNEQYF. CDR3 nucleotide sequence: TGTGCCAGTAGTTTGGCGGGGGGGAACGAGCAGTACTTC.

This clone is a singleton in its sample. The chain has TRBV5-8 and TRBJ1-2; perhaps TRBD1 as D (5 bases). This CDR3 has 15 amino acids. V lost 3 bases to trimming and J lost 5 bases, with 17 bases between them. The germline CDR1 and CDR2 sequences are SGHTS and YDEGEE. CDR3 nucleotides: TGTGCCAGCAGCTCGCGCCGGGACCTTTTTTATGGCTACACCTTC. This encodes CASSSRRDLFYGYTF.

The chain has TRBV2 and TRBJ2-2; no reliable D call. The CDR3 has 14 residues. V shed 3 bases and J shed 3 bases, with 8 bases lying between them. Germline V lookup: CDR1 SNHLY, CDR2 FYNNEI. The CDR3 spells CASSDEQYTGELFF. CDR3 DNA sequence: TGTGCCAGCAGTGACGAACAGTACACCGGGGAGCTGTTTTTT.

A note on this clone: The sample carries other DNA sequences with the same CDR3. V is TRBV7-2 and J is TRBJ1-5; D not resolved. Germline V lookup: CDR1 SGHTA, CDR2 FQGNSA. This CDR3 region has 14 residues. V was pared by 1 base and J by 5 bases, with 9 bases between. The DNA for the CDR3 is TGTGCCAGCAGCTTAGGGCCTTCCTATCAGCCCCAGCATTTT. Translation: CASSLGPSYQPQHF.

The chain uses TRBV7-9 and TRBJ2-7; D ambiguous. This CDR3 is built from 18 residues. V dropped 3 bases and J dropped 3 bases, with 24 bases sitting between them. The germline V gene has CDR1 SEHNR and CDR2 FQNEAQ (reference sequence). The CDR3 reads CASSFGSWGTQVNYEQYF. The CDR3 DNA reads TGTGCCAGCAGCTTTGGGTCTTGGGGAACACAAGTGAACTACGAGCAGTACTTC.

This CDR3 reads CASRGGSEGGNQPQHF. The CDR3 region has the DNA TGTGCCAGCAGGGGGGGGTCGGAGGGCGGCAATCAGCCCCAGCATTTT. V usage is TRBV2 and J usage is TRBJ1-5; the D gene is possibly TRBD1 (5 bases). Trimming shortened V by 6 bases and J by 2 bases, and 17 bases separated the two germline ends. Germline V CDR1 and CDR2: SNHLY, FYNNEI. This CDR3 contains 16 residues.

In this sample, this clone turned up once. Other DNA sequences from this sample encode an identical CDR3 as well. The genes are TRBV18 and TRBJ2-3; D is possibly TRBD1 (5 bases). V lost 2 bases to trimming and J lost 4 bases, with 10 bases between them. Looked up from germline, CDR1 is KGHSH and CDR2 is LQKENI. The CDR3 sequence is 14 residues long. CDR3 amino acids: CASSPSGLPDTQYF. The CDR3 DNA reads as TGTGCCAGCTCACCATCAGGGCTTCCAGATACGCAGTATTTT.

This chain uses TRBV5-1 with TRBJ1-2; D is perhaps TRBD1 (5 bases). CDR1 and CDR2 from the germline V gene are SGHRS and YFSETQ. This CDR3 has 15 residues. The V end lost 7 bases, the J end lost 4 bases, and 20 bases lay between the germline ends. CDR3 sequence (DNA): TGCGCCAGCGCGCAAAGCCGAGAGGGGTCCTATGGCTACACCTTC. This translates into CASAQSREGSYGYTF.